This paragraph reports one T cell receptor beta chain. What it binds is not known. TCRdb re-analysed the 5' RACE reads in MiXCR, keeping a single row per CDR3 protein. Of some 500,000 distinct CDR3 sequences listed, about 13% are singletons. The data were taken from a study of identical twins. Study-wide points: In cord blood, abundant beta clonotypes had fewer insertions; memory showed no trend. Analyses based on zero insertions could be partly confounded by invariant MAIT and iNKT cells.

This sample also belongs to another study, concerning yellow fever vaccine responses in identical twins. That study adds: Twins showed a vaccine T cell response that reportedly seemed partly convergent, partly personalized.

The sequence was collected from a woman aged 18-29 years in good health. Sequenced sample: CD4+ T cells sorted from blood.

The CDR3 loop reads CASSYSAQLGETQYF. The CDR3 DNA sequence: TGTGCCAGCAGTTACTCGGCACAGCTGGGAGAGACCCAGTACTTC. The chain recombines TRBV6-5 with TRBJ2-5; unclear D gene. CDR3 length: 15 amino acids. Trimming removed 0 bases from V and 4 bases from J, with 12 bases in between. Per germline, CDR1 MNHEY and CDR2 SVGAGI.